At least ten counts were recorded for the clone carrying this T cell receptor (beta chain). What it binds is unknown. The study left out patients who had uncontrolled infection, other autoimmune disease, pregnancy or lactation. Germline CDR1 is SGHTA and CDR2 is FQGNSA. The V end lost 5 bases, the J end lost 7 bases, and 12 bases lay between the germline ends. There are 13 residues in the CDR3. This sample is part of a study of T cells in Graves' hyperthyroidism and ophthalmopathy. Study-level background: Peripheral blood draws took place at initial diagnosis, ahead of any treatment.

General study results and limits: Before onset, ophthalmopathy was predicted by the model a median around 6 months earlier.

The source material, RNA transcripts, was used to amplify TCR beta CDR3 regions. HTBI primers were the set used in a first-round RT-PCR of the TCR CDR3. TCRdb fed the multiplex PCR reads into MiXCR, producing one record per CDR3 protein. This table holds 400,000 or so distinct CDR3 sequences, around 13% found once. The specimen sequenced was blood. The genes are TRBV7-2 and TRBJ2-1; perhaps TRBD2 as D (6 bases). The TCR comes from a woman in her twenties or thirties with Graves' ophthalmopathy. CDR3 sequence: CASSMTRRNEQFF. In nucleotides, the CDR3 is TGTGCCAGCAGCATGACTAGACGGAATGAGCAGTTCTTC.